The clone carrying this TCR beta chain was recorded once. As yet, its antigen is unknown. Cells designated naive CD8 were CD45RO-negative and were positively selected for CCR7, with terminally differentiated effector memory CD45RA+ cells excluded. These data come from a study of shared clonotypes between healthy human individuals. Study-wide context: Aged 18 to 49, the donors were a couple of women and three men.

Study-wide findings and caveats: Generation probabilities of non-shared clonotypes were lower (relative to those shared by all four donors).

Genomic DNA per cell subset filled all wells of several immunoSEQ plates. Sequencing was performed with immunoSEQ multiplex PCR; in TCRdb, only in-frame clones are kept and a portion is missing. Seen here are over 2,000,000 clones, about 94% observed once, and the top ten hold about 1.7%. This CDR3 has 15 residues. V lost 2 bases and J 2 bases, leaving 13 bases between the germline ends. Germline loops: CDR1 KGHSH, CDR2 LQKENI. The sample consisted of naive CD8+ T cells from PBMCs. The clonotype was recovered from a man between 18 and 35 years old in good health. Some clones in this sample may be carry-over from other donors' samples. This sequence joins TRBV18 and TRBJ2-7; either TRBD1 or TRBD2 may supply D (6 bases each). CDR3 bases: TGTGCCAGCTCACCAGCGGGACACACCGCCTACGAGCAGTACTTC. This sequence encodes CASSPAGHTAYEQYF.